This is a list of T cell receptor beta chains from one sample in a study of cytomegalovirus exposure and HLA in healthy donors. Libraries were prepared by immunoSEQ multiplex PCR; TCRdb keeps only in-frame clonotypes and omits some of them. Here the sample spans about 120,000 clones, around 10% being singletons. The specimen was PBMCs. The receptors here all came from a man aged 30 to 39 in good health and CMV-seronegative. Each CDR3 is given with its conserved first and last residue. The order of the fields is clone size, D gene, V gene, J gene, CDR3 protein, CDR3 DNA. A D gene is named only where the DNA matches it firmly. Rows give clone size only sometimes, using once, few, many, or a class for an expanded clone.

few	-	TRBV27	TRBJ1-2	CASHEGVNYGYTF	TGTGCCAGTCACGAGGGGGTAAACTATGGCTACACCTTC
-	-	TRBV18	TRBJ2-7	CASSLNRDEQYF	TGTGCCAGCTCACTGAACAGGGACGAGCAGTACTTC
-	TRBD2	TRBV7-2	TRBJ2-6	CASSLVLAGGISGANVLTF	TGTGCCAGCAGCTTAGTTCTAGCGGGGGGAATCTCTGGGGCCAACGTCCTGACTTTC
-	-	TRBV7-2	TRBJ2-1	CASTTRTHYNEQFF	TGTGCCAGCACCACGAGGACTCACTACAATGAGCAGTTCTTC
few	-	TRBV7-9	TRBJ2-5	CASSLATRETQYF	TGTGCCAGCAGCTTAGCTACGAGGGAGACCCAGTACTTC
-	-	TRBV28	TRBJ2-7	CASSFSAQGGGEQYF	TGTGCCAGCAGTTTCAGCGCTCAGGGGGGTGGGGAGCAGTACTTC
few	-	TRBV7-3	TRBJ2-3	CASRTGSTDTQYF	TGTGCCAGCCGGACGGGGAGCACAGATACGCAGTATTTT
few	TRBD1	TRBV30	TRBJ2-5	CAPPDRSQETQYF	TGTGCCCCCCCGGACAGGTCACAAGAGACCCAGTACTTC
few	TRBD1	TRBV9	TRBJ1-4	CASSVTGQGNEKLFF	TGTGCCAGCAGCGTTACGGGACAGGGGAATGAAAAACTGTTTTTT
-	-	TRBV20-1	TRBJ2-3	CSASLEGTQYF	TGCAGTGCTAGTTTGGAGGGTACGCAGTATTTT
-	TRBD1	TRBV12-5	TRBJ2-7	CASGLARDRGVIRDDEQYF	TGTGCTAGTGGTTTAGCCCGGGACAGGGGAGTTATAAGGGACGACGAGCAGTACTTC
-	TRBD2	TRBV10-2	TRBJ2-1	CATWGTSGRAVASYNEQFF	TGCGCCACCTGGGGAACTAGCGGGAGGGCCGTCGCATCCTACAATGAGCAGTTCTTC
-	TRBD1	TRBV4-1	TRBJ2-7	CASSPRQGGEQYF	TGCGCCAGCAGCCCCCGACAGGGGGGCGAGCAGTACTTC
few	-	TRBV19	TRBJ1-1	CASSQDVGVVTEAFF	TGTGCCAGTAGTCAAGACGTAGGGGTCGTAACTGAAGCTTTCTTT
few	-	TRBV27	TRBJ2-3	CANITDTQYF	TGTGCCAACATCACAGATACGCAGTATTTT
-	TRBD1	TRBV4-1	TRBJ2-1	CASSTTGVAYNEQFF	TGCGCCAGCAGCACCACAGGGGTAGCCTACAATGAGCAGTTCTTC
few	TRBD1	TRBV10-1	TRBJ1-1	CASSPRQGGNTEAFF	TGCGCCAGCAGCCCTCGACAGGGTGGGAACACTGAAGCTTTCTTT
-	-	TRBV19	TRBJ2-7	CASSDLGGITYEQYF	TGTGCCAGTAGTGATCTAGGAGGGATCACCTACGAGCAGTACTTC
-	TRBD2	TRBV7-2	TRBJ2-1	CASSNQRTSGYNEQFF	TGTGCCAGCAGCAATCAACGGACTAGCGGTTACAATGAGCAGTTCTTC
-	-	TRBV5-8	TRBJ1-4	CASVQGGFTANEKLFF	TGCGCCAGCGTACAGGGTGGATTCACGGCTAATGAAAAACTGTTTTTT
-	TRBD2	TRBV25-1	TRBJ2-7	CASRREGPPYEQYF	TGTGCCAGCCGCAGGGAGGGACCCCCCTACGAGCAGTACTTC
-	-	TRBV2	TRBJ1-4	CASRGVEKLFF	TGTGCCAGCAGGGGAGTTGAAAAACTGTTTTTT
-	-	TRBV27	TRBJ2-7	CASSLGRYYEQYF	TGTGCCAGCAGTTTAGGCAGGTACTACGAGCAGTACTTC
-	-	TRBV19	TRBJ1-2	CASSIVAGGFYGYTF	TGTGCCAGTAGTATAGTCGCGGGGGGTTTCTATGGCTACACCTTC
few	TRBD1	TRBV19	TRBJ2-5	CASSNRQGRAETQYF	TGTGCCAGTAGTAACAGACAGGGTCGAGCAGAGACCCAGTACTTC
-	TRBD1	TRBV29-1	TRBJ2-2	CSADRGNTGELFF	TGCAGCGCGGACAGGGGGAACACCGGGGAGCTGTTTTTT
few	-	TRBV6-5	TRBJ2-1	CASSSAWTLGNEQFF	TGTGCCAGCAGTTCTGCATGGACTTTGGGGAATGAGCAGTTCTTC
-	-	TRBV28	TRBJ2-1	CASSRRGGEQFF	TGTGCCAGCAGCCGTAGGGGGGGTGAGCAGTTCTTC
few	-	TRBV7-9	TRBJ2-7	CASSLEGSTNF	TGTGCCAGCAGCTTAGAGGGATCGACTAACTTC
few	-	TRBV10-1	TRBJ2-7	CASRAQGKVVTEQYF	TGCGCCAGCCGTGCCCAGGGGAAGGTAGTTACCGAGCAGTACTTC
few	TRBD1	TRBV19	TRBJ1-5	CASSIPSTGGNQPQHF	TGTGCCAGTAGTATTCCCTCCACAGGGGGCAATCAGCCCCAGCATTTT
-	-	TRBV2	TRBJ2-6	CASREGARGSF	TGTGCCAGCCGGGAGGGGGCCAGGGGGTCTTTC
-	-	TRBV6-5	TRBJ2-1	CASSFSMEQFF	TGTGCCAGCAGTTTTTCTATGGAGCAGTTCTTC
-	TRBD2	TRBV19	TRBJ2-1	CASSTVRGGRYNEQFF	TGTGCCAGTAGTACGGTCCGGGGGGGACGGTACAATGAGCAGTTCTTC
-	-	TRBV5-1	TRBJ2-3	CASSVSRSDTQYF	TGCGCCAGCAGCGTTAGCCGATCAGATACGCAGTATTTT
-	-	TRBV25-1	TRBJ1-1	CASTNQGSEAFF	TGTGCCAGCACCAACCAGGGAAGTGAAGCTTTCTTT
few	TRBD1	TRBV9	TRBJ2-6	CASSPGTGAGGANVLTF	TGTGCCAGCAGCCCCGGGACAGGGGCTGGTGGGGCCAACGTCCTGACTTTC
-	-	TRBV10-3	TRBJ1-1	CAITRGGAEAFF	TGTGCCATCACCCGAGGGGGGGCTGAAGCTTTCTTT
few	-	TRBV5-6	TRBJ1-6	CASSLTAVWNSPLHF	TGTGCCAGCAGCTTGACGGCGGTCTGGAATTCACCCCTCCACTTT
-	-	TRBV7-2	TRBJ1-6	CASSLEHSNSPLHF	TGTGCCAGCAGCTTAGAACATAGCAATTCACCCCTCCACTTT
-	TRBD1	TRBV12-5	TRBJ1-4	CASALLGGQGAMVEKLFF	TGTGCTAGTGCCCTACTAGGGGGACAGGGGGCGATGGTGGAAAAACTGTTTTTT
few	-	TRBV15	TRBJ2-7	CATSRAIKVGPYEQYF	TGTGCCACCAGCAGAGCCATCAAAGTGGGGCCCTACGAGCAGTACTTC
few	-	TRBV7-9	TRBJ1-4	CASSLAEVTNEKLFF	TGTGCCAGCAGCTTAGCGGAGGTGACTAATGAAAAACTGTTTTTT
few	TRBD2	TRBV29-1	TRBJ2-7	CSVELRGGRGEQYF	TGCAGCGTTGAACTGCGGGGGGGCCGGGGGGAGCAGTACTTC
few	-	TRBV2	TRBJ1-5	CASSEEAVGAPQHF	TGTGCCAGCAGTGAAGAGGCAGTTGGAGCGCCCCAGCATTTT
-	TRBD2	TRBV6-5	TRBJ2-7	CASSYSLAGNYEQYF	TGTGCCAGCAGTTACTCGCTAGCGGGAAACTACGAGCAGTACTTC
few	-	TRBV19	TRBJ1-5	CASSGYRTGQPQHF	TGTGCCAGTAGTGGCTACAGGACCGGGCAGCCCCAGCATTTT
few	TRBD1	TRBV5-1	TRBJ2-2	CASGGQGSTGELFF	TGCGCCAGCGGGGGACAGGGGAGCACCGGGGAGCTGTTTTTT
few	TRBD1	TRBV5-4	TRBJ2-7	CASSSTGASSYEQYF	TGTGCCAGCAGCTCGACAGGGGCTTCCTCCTACGAGCAGTACTTC